The 6 T cell receptor beta chains below all came from one sample that was sequenced in a study of metastatic and nonmetastatic thyroid tumors. All patients reached thyroid surgery having received no treatment beforehand. TCRdb re-processed the PCR reads through MiXCR. The table has under 35,000 clones, about 30% seen once. The specimen was blood. These receptors were obtained from a female donor with papillary thyroid cancer or a benign thyroid nodule (not recorded which). Some clones in this sample may be carry-over from other donors' samples.

This clone showed up many times. Without the conserved terminal phenylalanine or tryptophan, this CDR3 likely stems from a read error. The chain links TRBV6-6 to TRBJ1-2, with 11 bases fitting TRBD1. Germline CDR1 MNHNY, CDR2 SVGAGI (reference sequence). With V trimmed by 2 bases and J by 4 bases, 6 bases remained unmatched. The CDR3 runs to 16 residues. The CDR3 loop is CASSYTRTGGGYGYTL. DNA for the CDR3: TGTGCCAGCAGTTACACTCGGACAGGGGGCGGCTATGGCTACACCCTC.

This clone was seen many times. The V gene is TRBV9, the J gene TRBJ1-3; D is unclear. Germline CDR1 and CDR2: SGDLS and YYNGEE. V lost 3 bases, J lost 2 bases, and 9 bases lay in between. This CDR3 has 14 residues. The CDR3 DNA reads TGTGCCAGCAGCGAGGGCAGGACTGGAAACACCATATATTTT. Translating it yields CASSEGRTGNTIYF. The variable domain in full, completed from reference TRBV9 and TRBJ1-3, reads DSGVTQTPKHLITATGQRVTLRCSPRSGDLSVYWYQQSLDQGLQFLIQYYNGEERAKGNILERFSAQQFPDLHSELNLSSLELGDSALYFCASSEGRTGNTIYFGEGSWLTVV.

The rearrangement joins TRBV9 to TRBJ1-3, with no clear D. This CDR3 spans 12 amino acids. CDR1 SGDLS and CDR2 YYNGEE come from the germline V gene. V shed 6 bases and J shed 4 bases, with 8 bases lying between them. The CDR3 DNA follows: TGTGCCAGCAAGGGCAGCGGAAACACCATATATTTT. Translation gives CASKGSGNTIYF.

This clone was picked up many times. V and J are TRBV3-1 and TRBJ1-2, with 7 bases matching TRBD1. Germline assignment: CDR1 LGHDT and CDR2 YNNKEL (reference sequence). With V trimmed by 0 bases and J by 9 bases, 1 base remained unmatched. CDR3 size: 12 residues. CDR3 amino acids: CASSQDRGRYTF. CDR3 bases: TGTGCCAGCAGCCAAGATAGGGGGCGCTACACCTTC. Using reference TRBV3-1 and TRBJ1-2 for the parts outside the CDR3, the full variable domain is DTAVSQTPKYLVTQMGNDKSIKCEQNLGHDTMYWYKQDSKKFLKIMFSYNNKELIINETVPNRFSPKSPDKAHLNLHINSLELGDSAVYFCASSQDRGRYTFGSGTRLTVV.

V usage is TRBV20-1 and J usage is TRBJ1-5; D possibly corresponds to TRBD1 (5 bases). Per the germline V gene, CDR1 is DFQATT and CDR2 is SNEGSKA (reference sequence). This CDR3 comprises 14 residues. Trimming left V 0 bases short and J 5 bases short, with 11 bases between. The CDR3 sequence is CSARDQGGDQPQHF. In nucleotides, the CDR3 is TGCAGTGCTAGAGACCAGGGCGGGGATCAGCCCCAGCATTTT.

This clone was recorded at least ten times. The rearrangement uses TRBV7-3 and TRBJ2-7; 10 bases are shared with TRBD1. This CDR3 has 13 amino acids. J gave up 6 bases and V 3 bases, and 2 bases lay outside the gene matches. The germline V gene encodes CDR1 SGHTA and CDR2 FQGTGA. The CDR3 loop is CASSFGQGGEQYF. CDR3 DNA: TGTGCCAGCAGCTTCGGACAGGGGGGCGAGCAGTACTTC.